This record covers a single T cell receptor beta chain. Clones were read by immunoSEQ multiplex PCR, and TCRdb kept only the in-frame ones, dropping some. The sample consists of around 65,000 clones, about four fifths of them appearing once. Trimming cost V 0 bases and J 3 bases; bases outside gene matches: 7. The CDR3 has 16 residues. Looked up from germline, CDR1 is SGHRS and CDR2 is YFSETQ. This sample was taken from a study of T cell responses to AZD1222 COVID-19 vaccine. The chain employs TRBV5-1 and TRBJ1-2, with TRBD1 matching 8 bases. Sequenced here: peripheral blood, sampled 28 days after the second AZD1222 dose. The receptor comes from an adult who received the AZD1222 COVID-19 vaccine. CDR3 bases: TGCGCCAGCAGCTTGGGGGCAGGGGGCACGGACTATGGCTACACCTTC. This encodes CASSLGAGGTDYGYTF. The full variable domain, rest sourced from reference TRBV5-1 and TRBJ1-2, is KAGVTQTPRYLIKTRGQQVTLSCSPISGHRSVSWYQQTPGQGLQFLFEYFSETQRNKGNFPGRFSGRQFSNSRSEMNVSTLELGDSALYLCASSLGAGGTDYGYTFGSGTRLTVV.